Each of the 8 T cell receptor beta chains below was sequenced from the same sample in a study of blood T cell repertoires in COVID-19. The data were produced by immunoSEQ multiplex PCR, yet TCRdb's version contains in-frame clones alone and is incomplete. The repertoire holds 150,000 to 200,000 clones, with more than 65% as singletons. Material for sequencing was peripheral blood. The receptors originated from a woman older than 75 with acute or convalescent COVID-19.

The chain carries TRBV7-9 and TRBJ1-1, with TRBD1 matching 9 bases. The CDR3 covers 14 residues. The germline CDR1 and CDR2 sequences are SEHNR and FQNEAQ (reference sequence). Losses at the gene ends were 5 bases for V and 5 bases for J; bases not matched to a gene: 6. This CDR3 is CASSLGQGRTEAFF. The CDR3 coding sequence is TGTGCCAGCAGCCTCGGACAGGGGCGGACTGAAGCTTTCTTT.

The chain carries TRBV9 and TRBJ1-4; 7 bases fit TRBD1. The germline V gene encodes CDR1 SGDLS and CDR2 YYNGEE. The junction had 6 bases not matched to a gene; V was cut back by 3 bases and J by 4 bases. The CDR3 covers 15 residues. The CDR3 bases are TGTGCCAGCAGCGCGCTGACAGGGATTAATGAAAAACTGTTTTTT. It encodes CASSALTGINEKLFF. The complete variable domain, with remaining parts taken from reference TRBV9 and TRBJ1-4, reads DSGVTQTPKHLITATGQRVTLRCSPRSGDLSVYWYQQSLDQGLQFLIQYYNGEERAKGNILERFSAQQFPDLHSELNLSSLELGDSALYFCASSALTGINEKLFFGSGTQLSVL.

A single count supports this clone. This chain uses TRBV19 with TRBJ1-5; D might be TRBD1 (5 bases). Germline CDR1 is LNHDA and CDR2 is SQIVND (reference sequence). Trimming left V 5 bases short and J 9 bases short, with 17 bases between. This CDR3 contains 14 residues. CDR3 bases: TGTGCCAGTAGTGGGCAGGGCCTCCAGGGGCCCCAGCATTTT. It encodes CASSGQGLQGPQHF.

The chain recombines TRBV3-1 (or the pseudogene TRBV3-2) with TRBJ1-2; D might be TRBD1 (5 bases). Germline CDR1 LGHDT, CDR2 YNNKEL (reference sequence). The CDR3 is made up of 14 amino acids. V was shortened by 0 bases and J by 8 bases, with 13 bases between the two germline ends. In DNA, the CDR3 is TGTGCCAGCAGCCAAGATAGGGGAAGATCGGGCTACACCTTC. Its translation: CASSQDRGRSGYTF.

The chain combines TRBV2 with TRBJ1-5; weak D call: TRBD1 (6 bases). Germline CDR1 SNHLY, CDR2 FYNNEI. The CDR3 contains 14 residues. V lost 3 bases and J lost 3, with 9 bases in between. DNA of the CDR3: TGTGCCAGCAGTGATTGGGGGCTCAATCAGCCCCAGCATTTT. Its translation: CASSDWGLNQPQHF.

The chain combines TRBV5-6 with TRBJ2-2; D call uncertain. The CDR3 contains 13 residues. Trimming took off 4 bases at V and 6 bases at J, with 10 bases between the two ends. Germline values: CDR1 SGHDT, CDR2 YYEEEE. The CDR3 DNA reads as TGTGCCAGCAGCCGGTCAGGCCCCGGGGAGCTGTTTTTT. Its translation is CASSRSGPGELFF.

This chain connects TRBV19 to TRBJ2-3; 7 bases fit TRBD1. V lost 4 bases to trimming and J lost 0 bases; unmatched junction nucleotides: 4. Germline loops: CDR1 LNHDA, CDR2 SQIVND (reference sequence). CDR3 length: 15 residues. CDR3 amino acids: CASSNDRASTDTQYF. The CDR3 DNA follows: TGTGCCAGTAGTAATGACAGGGCTAGCACAGATACGCAGTATTTT.

The chain uses TRBV18 and TRBJ1-2; 8 positions match TRBD1. With 3 bases clipped from V and 4 bases from J, the junction kept 4 bases outside the gene matches. Germline CDR1 and CDR2: KGHSH and LQKENI. The length of the CDR3 is 14 residues. The CDR3 reads CASSPRDRSYGYTF. In DNA, the CDR3 is TGTGCCAGCTCACCGAGGGACAGGAGCTATGGCTACACCTTC. Supplemented by reference TRBV18 and TRBJ1-2, the full variable domain reads NAGVMQNPRHLVRRRGQEARLRCSPMKGHSHVYWYRQLPEEGLKFMVYLQKENIIDESGMPKERFSAEFPKEGPSILRIQQVVRGDSAAYFCASSPRDRSYGYTFGSGTRLTVV.